This T cell receptor (beta chain) appears in the sequencing data of a study of blood T cell repertoires in COVID-19. Turning to the study itself: PBMCs, B-cell-depleted T cells, or T cells were the source of the cDNA or gDNA that made up the material.

Germline loops: CDR1 SGDLS, CDR2 YYNGEE. The CDR3 runs to 17 residues. Trimming stripped 3 bases from V and 1 base from J, with 17 bases between. Measured with immunoSEQ multiplex PCR; TCRdb has only the in-frame clones, and not every one. The table records 200,000 to 250,000 clones, approximately 90% of them present only once. The clonotype comes from a man over 45 who had been exposed to COVID-19. Sequencing was performed on PBMCs or T cells enriched from blood (not recorded which). The chain links TRBV9 to TRBJ2-4; D is perhaps TRBD2 (7 bases). In DNA form, the CDR3 reads TGTGCCAGCAGCGACCCTGAGGGGGGGCTGGCCAAAAACATTCAGTACTTC. As protein: CASSDPEGGLAKNIQYF.